The 30 T cell receptor beta chains below were found in one sample sequenced in a study of shared clonotypes between healthy human individuals. Some clones are missing from TCRdb's copy, which holds only in-frame ones; the method was immunoSEQ multiplex PCR. The sample holds more than 850,000 clones, around 78% seen once. The material sequenced was memory CD4+ T cells from PBMCs. The subset: CD45RA-negative fraction. These receptor sequences come from a man between 18 and 35 years old in good health. Some clones in this sample may be carry-over from other donors' samples.

The chain uses TRBV28 and TRBJ1-4; 7 positions match TRBD1. Germline V gene lookup returns CDR1 MDHEN and CDR2 SYDVKM. With V trimmed by 5 bases and J by 10 bases, 7 bases remained unmatched. The CDR3 sequence is 13 residues long. Here the CDR3 DNA reads TGTGCCAGCAGTACCCCAGGGGGTCGAAAACTGTTTTTT. Amino acids: CASSTPGGRKLFF.

This clone was seen only once. At the DNA level, this CDR3 is encoded by other sequences in the same sample as well. The rearrangement uses TRBV5-1 and TRBJ1-5; unclear D gene. The CDR3 totals 15 residues. Germline values: CDR1 SGHRS, CDR2 YFSETQ. V was trimmed by 0 bases and J by 4 bases, leaving 11 bases between them. The CDR3 sequence is CASSLAGQLNQPQHF. In DNA form, the CDR3 reads TGCGCCAGCAGCTTGGCCGGTCAGTTGAATCAGCCCCAGCATTTT.

The chain has TRBV29-1 and TRBJ2-3, with 10 bases lining up with TRBD1. J was trimmed by 0 bases and V by 3 bases; bases with no gene match: 3. Per germline, CDR1 SQVTM and CDR2 ANQGSEA. The CDR3 covers 15 residues. CDR3: CSVEGTGASTDTQYF. The DNA for the CDR3 is TGCAGCGTTGAGGGGACAGGGGCTAGCACAGATACGCAGTATTTT.

V is TRBV7-9 and J is TRBJ2-3; 7 nucleotides match TRBD2. V shed 4 bases, J shed 5 bases, and the junction held 6 bases outside the gene matches. Germline loops: CDR1 SEHNR, CDR2 FQNEAQ (reference sequence). The CDR3 covers 14 residues. DNA for the CDR3: TGTGCCAGCAGCTCTAGGACTAGGGGAGATACGCAGTATTTT. It codes for CASSSRTRGDTQYF.

The chain has TRBV19 and TRBJ2-7; possible D gene TRBD1, 5 bases. Germline V gene lookup returns CDR1 LNHDA and CDR2 SQIVND (reference sequence). The length of the CDR3 is 15 residues. V was pared by 5 bases and J by 6 bases, with 20 bases between. CDR3 sequence reads: CASSLQGLGVSEQYF. CDR3 sequence (DNA): TGTGCCAGTAGTCTTCAGGGTTTGGGTGTTTCCGAGCAGTACTTC.

The chain carries TRBV5-1 and TRBJ2-5; 7 bases are a match to TRBD1. Per germline, CDR1 SGHRS and CDR2 YFSETQ. The V gene end was trimmed by 5 bases and the J gene end by 1 base; junction bases not matched to a gene: 5. This CDR3 is built from 14 residues. This CDR3 is CASRQGQPQETQYF. For the CDR3, the DNA is TGCGCCAGCAGACAGGGACAGCCCCAAGAGACCCAGTACTTC.

The rearrangement links TRBV15 to TRBJ2-7, with D perhaps given as TRBD1 or TRBD2 (5 bases each). The CDR3 is 13 residues long. CDR1 and CDR2 from the germline V gene are LNHNV and YYDKDF (reference sequence). Trimming shortened V by 4 bases and J by 5 bases, and 12 bases separated the two germline ends. CDR3 sequence reads: CATSMGRRNEQYF. For the CDR3, the DNA is TGTGCCACCAGCATGGGACGGCGAAACGAGCAGTACTTC.

This chain uses TRBV11-3 with TRBJ2-5; the D gene is possibly TRBD2 (6 bases). The CDR3 is 13 residues long. Germline loops: CDR1 SGHNT, CDR2 YENEEA. Trimming stripped 5 bases from V and 9 bases from J, with 16 bases between. CDR3 coding DNA: TGTGCCAGCAGCCCCCAACCTGGGGAGGCCCAGTACTTC. Its protein is CASSPQPGEAQYF.

The V and J genes are TRBV19 and TRBJ1-1; D call uncertain. Germline V CDR1 and CDR2: LNHDA, SQIVND (reference sequence). V was pared by 5 bases and J by 1 base, with 11 bases between. The CDR3 extends over 14 amino acids. The CDR3 DNA sequence: TGTGCCAGTAGTCTAGGCTACCCGAACACTGAAGCTTTCTTT. It is translated as CASSLGYPNTEAFF.

This clone turned up a few times. As DNA, the CDR3 is TGTGCCAGTACCTATAACAGGGGCAGCAACACTGAAGCTTTCTTT. Encoded protein: CASTYNRGSNTEAFF. The gene calls are TRBV19 and TRBJ1-1; 7 bases map to TRBD1. Germline V gene data show CDR1 as LNHDA and CDR2 as SQIVND (reference sequence). CDR3 length: 15 residues. Trimming cost V 7 bases and J 2 bases; bases outside gene matches: 10.

Details on this clone: It differs at one base from a far larger clone, so likely a read error. The sample contains more than one DNA sequence encoding this CDR3. V and J are TRBV7-9 and TRBJ1-3; D unclear. Germline values: CDR1 SEHNR, CDR2 FQNEAQ (reference sequence). The CDR3 length is 12 residues. Trimming cost V 2 bases and J 3 bases, with 2 bases left between them. CDR3 sequence (DNA): TGTGCCAGCAGCTTAAGTGGAAACACCATATATTTT. Translation gives CASSLSGNTIYF.

The V and J genes are TRBV7-9 and TRBJ2-7, with D perhaps being TRBD1 or TRBD2 (5 bases each). This CDR3 has 14 residues. Per germline, CDR1 SEHNR and CDR2 FQNEAQ (reference sequence). V lost 5 bases and J lost 0, with 11 bases in between. CDR3 in amino acids: CASSPGRPSYEQYF. CDR3 DNA: TGTGCCAGCAGCCCGGGACGTCCCTCCTACGAGCAGTACTTC.

The rearrangement links TRBV10-3 to TRBJ1-1, with 9 bases matching TRBD1. The CDR3 is 14 amino acids. Germline trimming cut 6 bases from V and 5 bases from J; bases unmatched to any gene: 7. In germline, CDR1 is ENHRY, CDR2 SYGVKD. CDR3 in DNA: TGTGCCATCAGAGCGGGACAGGGAAGGACTGAAGCTTTCTTT. Protein: CAIRAGQGRTEAFF.

The chain recombines TRBV25-1 with TRBJ2-1; TRBD2 agrees at 7 bases. This CDR3 has 15 amino acids. After removal of 10 bases from V and 6 bases from J, the junction contained 15 bases not matched to a gene. CDR1 and CDR2 (germline): MGHDK, SYGVNS. For the CDR3, the DNA is TGTGCCACCCTGAGGCGGGGGTCCGGTTTCAATGAGCAGTTCTTC. Translating it yields CATLRRGSGFNEQFF.

This chain joins TRBV7-2 and TRBJ2-3, with D tentatively TRBD2 (6 bases). The CDR3 extends over 15 amino acids. Germline CDR1 SGHTA, CDR2 FQGNSA. V lost 2 bases to trimming and J lost 2 bases, with 11 bases between them. CDR3 amino acids: CASSLSGTFTDTQYF. CDR3 sequence (DNA): TGTGCCAGCAGCTTATCCGGGACTTTCACAGATACGCAGTATTTT.

The CDR3 loop is CASSTSADTQYF. The CDR3 region has the DNA TGTGCCAGCAGCACGAGTGCAGATACGCAGTATTTT. The chain couples TRBV11-2 to TRBJ2-3; D remains unclear. This CDR3 has 12 amino acids. Germline V lookup: CDR1 SGHAT, CDR2 FQNNGV. V was clipped by 5 bases and J by 4 bases, with 7 bases between them.

The gene calls are TRBV5-6 and TRBJ2-6; D remains ambiguous. V was cut by 4 bases and J by 2 bases, with 10 bases left in between. CDR3 length: 15 amino acids. CDR1 is SGHDT, CDR2 YYEEEE, per germline. CDR3 loop: CASSLRPPGANVLTF. The CDR3 DNA reads TGTGCCAGCAGCCTTCGACCCCCTGGGGCCAACGTCCTGACTTTC.

This clone was observed many times. The chain links TRBV14 to TRBJ2-2; no definite D call. This CDR3 contains 13 residues. Between the trimmed V and J ends, which lost 5 bases and 6 bases, there was a span of 10 bases. The germline V gene encodes CDR1 SGHDN and CDR2 FVKESK. The CDR3 reads CASSIRASGELFF. CDR3 DNA: TGTGCCAGCAGCATCCGGGCCTCCGGGGAGCTGTTTTTT.

The chain joins TRBV19 to TRBJ1-1, with a tentative D call TRBD1 (5 bases). The germline CDR1 and CDR2 sequences are LNHDA and SQIVND (reference sequence). The CDR3 is 13 residues long. V shed 7 bases and J shed 1 base, with 10 bases lying between them. The CDR3, as DNA: TGTGCCAGTATCTCGGACAAGAACACTGAAGCTTTCTTT. Protein sequence: CASISDKNTEAFF.

V is TRBV19 and J is TRBJ1-2, with 7 bases fitting TRBD1. The CDR3 loop spans 13 amino acids. Germline V gene lookup returns CDR1 LNHDA and CDR2 SQIVND (reference sequence). The ends lost 7 bases at V and 3 bases at J; junction bases unmatched: 5. Here the CDR3 DNA reads TGTGCCAGTATGGACAGGAAACACTATGGCTACACCTTC. This translates into CASMDRKHYGYTF.

This clone was counted a single time. The gene calls are TRBV19 and TRBJ1-2; 9 nucleotides match TRBD1. This CDR3 region has 15 residues. Germline CDR1 reads LNHDA; CDR2 reads SQIVND (reference sequence). The V and J ends lost 5 bases and 5 bases, in that order; junction bases with no gene match: 9. The CDR3 here is CASSYRQGDGYGYTF. CDR3 bases: TGTGCCAGTAGTTATCGACAGGGGGATGGTTATGGCTACACCTTC.

The chain is built from TRBV19 and TRBJ2-2; 7 nucleotides match TRBD1. Germline V lookup: CDR1 LNHDA, CDR2 SQIVND (reference sequence). There are 15 residues in the CDR3. The V and J ends lost 5 bases and 5 bases, in that order; junction bases with no gene match: 8. CDR3 loop: CASSGNRGWTGELFF. The CDR3 nucleotides are TGTGCCAGTAGTGGCAACAGGGGATGGACCGGGGAGCTGTTTTTT.

In its sample, this clone was seen a few times. The gene calls are TRBV10-3 and TRBJ1-1; 8 bases match TRBD1. The CDR3 totals 14 residues. V lost 6 bases and J lost 1; bases outside the gene matches: 4. CDR1 and CDR2 from the germline V gene are ENHRY and SYGVKD. Here the CDR3 reads CAIRGDRRNTEAFF. CDR3 sequence (DNA): TGTGCCATCAGGGGGGACAGGCGGAACACTGAAGCTTTCTTT.

This CDR3 is CASSLDGRIYNEQFF. DNA for the CDR3: TGCGCCAGCAGCTTGGACGGGAGAATCTACAATGAGCAGTTCTTC. V is TRBV5-1 and J is TRBJ2-1; D is perhaps TRBD2 (6 bases). CDR1 and CDR2 (germline): SGHRS, YFSETQ. V lost 0 bases and J 3 bases, leaving 10 bases between the germline ends. There are 15 residues in the CDR3.

The gene calls are TRBV28 and TRBJ1-1, with TRBD1 identical over 9 bases. In germline, CDR1 is MDHEN, CDR2 SYDVKM. CDR3 size: 13 residues. J lost 11 bases, V lost 4 bases, and 8 bases had no gene match. CDR3 region: CASSSTGQGRAFF. CDR3 coding DNA: TGTGCCAGCAGTTCCACGGGACAGGGTCGGGCTTTCTTT.

With regard to this clone: In the same sample, other DNA sequences code for this CDR3. The chain is built from TRBV7-2 and TRBJ2-2; D unresolved. Looked up from germline, CDR1 is SGHTA and CDR2 is FQGNSA. The CDR3 runs 15 residues. The V gene lost 1 base and the J gene lost 4 bases, with 10 bases spanning the gap. In DNA form, the CDR3 reads TGTGCCAGCAGCTTAGGGCGGCCCGGCACCGGGGAGCTGTTTTTT. This gives the protein CASSLGRPGTGELFF. Supplemented by reference TRBV7-2 and TRBJ2-2, the full variable domain reads GAGVSQSPSNKVTEKGKDVELRCDPISGHTALYWYRQSLGQGLEFLIYFQGNSAPDKSGLPSDRFSAERTGGSVSTLTIQRTQQEDSAVYLCASSLGRPGTGELFFGEGSRLTVL.

This chain connects TRBV11-3 to TRBJ2-3, with D perhaps assigned TRBD1 or TRBD2 (6 bases each). Trimming removed 1 base from V and 2 bases from J, with 10 bases in between. CDR1 is SGHNT and CDR2 is YENEEA in the germline V gene. This CDR3 comprises 15 residues. The CDR3 DNA is TGTGCCAGCAGCTTAGGGCGGGACAACACAGATACGCAGTATTTT. As protein: CASSLGRDNTDTQYF. Supplemented by reference TRBV11-3 and TRBJ2-3, the full variable domain reads EAGVVQSPRYKIIEKKQPVAFWCNPISGHNTLYWYLQNLGQGPELLIRYENEEAVDDSQLPKDRFSAERLKGVDSTLKIQPAELGDSAVYLCASSLGRDNTDTQYFGPGTRLTVL.

The chain is built from TRBV11-2 and TRBJ2-1; D possibly corresponds to TRBD1 (6 bases). CDR1 is SGHAT, CDR2 FQNNGV, per germline. V gave up 2 bases and J gave up 5 bases, with 7 bases separating them. The CDR3 is 13 amino acids. This CDR3 reads CASSLNRDNEQFF. The CDR3, as DNA: TGTGCCAGCAGCTTAAACAGGGACAATGAGCAGTTCTTC.

The chain links TRBV7-8 to TRBJ1-3, with D unresolved. The V gene's germline CDR1 is SGHVS and CDR2 FQNEAQ. This CDR3 is 16 amino acids long. The V end lost 4 bases, the J end lost 0 bases, and 13 bases lay between the germline ends. CDR3 amino acids: CASSWSGRDSGNTIYF. The CDR3 nucleotides read TGTGCCAGCAGCTGGTCCGGCCGGGACTCTGGAAACACCATATATTTT.

This sequence joins TRBV6-1 and TRBJ1-2; 11 nucleotides align to TRBD1. Trimming cost V 4 bases and J 4 bases; bases outside gene matches: 5. The CDR3 consists of 15 residues. Germline V gene data show CDR1 as MNHNS and CDR2 as SASEGT. This CDR3 is CASSARDRGSYGYTF. As DNA, the CDR3 is TGTGCCAGCAGTGCTAGGGACAGGGGGTCCTATGGCTACACCTTC.